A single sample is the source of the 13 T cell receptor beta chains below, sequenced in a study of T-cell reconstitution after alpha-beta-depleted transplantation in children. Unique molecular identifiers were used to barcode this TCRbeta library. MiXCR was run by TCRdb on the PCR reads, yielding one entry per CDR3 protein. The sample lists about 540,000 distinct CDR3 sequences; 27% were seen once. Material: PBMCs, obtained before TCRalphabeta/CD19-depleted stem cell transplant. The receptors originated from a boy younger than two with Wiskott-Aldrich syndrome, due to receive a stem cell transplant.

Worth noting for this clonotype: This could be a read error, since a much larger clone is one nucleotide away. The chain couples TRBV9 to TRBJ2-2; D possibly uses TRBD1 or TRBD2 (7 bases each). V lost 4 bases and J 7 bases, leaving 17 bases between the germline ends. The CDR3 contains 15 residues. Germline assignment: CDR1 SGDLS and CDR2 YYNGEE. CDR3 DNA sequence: TGTGCCAGCAGCCGGTTGCAGGGGGGGATCGGGGAGCTGTTTTTT. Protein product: CASSRLQGGIGELFF.

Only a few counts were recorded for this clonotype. CDR3 sequence reads: CSVGGGKNTGELFF. The CDR3 region has the DNA TGCAGCGTCGGTGGGGGAAAGAACACCGGGGAGCTGTTTTTT. This sequence joins TRBV29-1 and TRBJ2-2; D is tentatively TRBD1 or TRBD2 (5 bases each). Germline V gives CDR1 SQVTM, CDR2 ANQGSEA. The CDR3 has 14 amino acids. The V gene lost 6 bases and the J gene lost 1 base, with 12 bases spanning the gap.

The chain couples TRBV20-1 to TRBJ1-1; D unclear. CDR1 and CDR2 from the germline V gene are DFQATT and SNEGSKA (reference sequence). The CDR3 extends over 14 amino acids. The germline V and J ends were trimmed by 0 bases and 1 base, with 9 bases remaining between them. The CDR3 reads CSARDASTNTEAFF. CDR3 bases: TGCAGTGCTAGAGATGCATCGACGAACACTGAAGCTTTCTTT.

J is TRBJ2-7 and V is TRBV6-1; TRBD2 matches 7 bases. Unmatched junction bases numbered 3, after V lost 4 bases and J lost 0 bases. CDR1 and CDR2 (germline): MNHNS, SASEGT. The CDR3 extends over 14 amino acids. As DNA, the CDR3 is TGTGCCAGCAGTGGGGAGGGGAGCTCCTACGAGCAGTACTTC. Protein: CASSGEGSSYEQYF.

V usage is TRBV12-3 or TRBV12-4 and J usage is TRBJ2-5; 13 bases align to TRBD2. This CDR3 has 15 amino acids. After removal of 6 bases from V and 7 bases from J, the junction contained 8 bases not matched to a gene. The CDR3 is CASSTLAGGPGTQYF. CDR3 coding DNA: TGTGCCAGCAGCACACTAGCGGGAGGGCCTGGGACCCAGTACTTC.

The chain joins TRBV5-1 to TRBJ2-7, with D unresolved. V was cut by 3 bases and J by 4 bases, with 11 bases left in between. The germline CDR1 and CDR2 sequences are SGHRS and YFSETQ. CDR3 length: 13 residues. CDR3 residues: CASSYLSKYEQYF. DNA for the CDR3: TGCGCCAGCAGCTACCTTTCAAAATACGAGCAGTACTTC.

CDR3 protein: CASSGIQGGDYQPQHF. CDR3 bases: TGTGCCAGCAGTGGGATACAGGGAGGGGATTATCAGCCCCAGCATTTT. V is TRBV27 and J is TRBJ1-5; D is perhaps TRBD1 (6 bases). The V gene lost 5 bases and the J gene lost 5 bases, with 19 bases spanning the gap. CDR1 MNHEY and CDR2 SMNVEV come from the germline V gene (reference sequence). The CDR3 spans 16 residues.

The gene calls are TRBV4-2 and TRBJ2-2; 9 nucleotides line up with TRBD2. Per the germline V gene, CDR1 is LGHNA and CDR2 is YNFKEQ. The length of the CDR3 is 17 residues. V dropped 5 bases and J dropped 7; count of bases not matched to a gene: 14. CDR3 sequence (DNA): TGTGCCAGCAGCTCCCTTGGCGGGACTAGCCTTGTCGGGGAGCTGTTTTTT. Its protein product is CASSSLGGTSLVGELFF.

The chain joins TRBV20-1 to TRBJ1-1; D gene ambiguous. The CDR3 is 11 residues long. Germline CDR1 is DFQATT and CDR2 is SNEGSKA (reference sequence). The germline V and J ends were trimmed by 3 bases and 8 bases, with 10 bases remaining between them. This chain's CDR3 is CSASEGTEAFF. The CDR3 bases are TGCAGTGCTAGCGAGGGCACAGAAGCTTTCTTT.

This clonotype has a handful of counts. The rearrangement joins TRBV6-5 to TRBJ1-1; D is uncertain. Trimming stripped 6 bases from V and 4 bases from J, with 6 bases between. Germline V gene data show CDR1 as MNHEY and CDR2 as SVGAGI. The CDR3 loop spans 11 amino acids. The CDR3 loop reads CASRMGTEAFF. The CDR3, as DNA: TGTGCCAGCAGGATGGGCACTGAAGCTTTCTTT.

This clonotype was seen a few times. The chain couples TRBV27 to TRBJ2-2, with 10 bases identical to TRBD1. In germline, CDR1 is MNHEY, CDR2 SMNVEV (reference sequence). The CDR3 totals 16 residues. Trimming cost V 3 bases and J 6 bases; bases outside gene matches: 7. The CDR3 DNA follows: TGTGCCAGCAGTTTTTCGTCGGGACAGGGGTCCGGGGAGCTGTTTTTT. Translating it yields CASSFSSGQGSGELFF.

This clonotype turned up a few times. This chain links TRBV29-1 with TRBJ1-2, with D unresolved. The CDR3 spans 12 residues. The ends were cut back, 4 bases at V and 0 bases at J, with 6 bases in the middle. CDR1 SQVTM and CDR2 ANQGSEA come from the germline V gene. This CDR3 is CSVASSNYGYTF. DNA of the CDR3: TGCAGCGTTGCATCGTCTAACTATGGCTACACCTTC.

DNA of the CDR3: TGTGCCACCAGCGGAGGGGGGCTAGCGGGAGGACGCAATGAGCAGTTCTTC. It encodes CATSGGGLAGGRNEQFF. J is TRBJ2-1 and V is TRBV15, with 11 nucleotides matching TRBD2. The germline CDR1 and CDR2 sequences are LNHNV and YYDKDF (reference sequence). V lost 5 bases, J lost 6 bases, and 12 bases stayed unmatched. The CDR3 is 17 residues long.